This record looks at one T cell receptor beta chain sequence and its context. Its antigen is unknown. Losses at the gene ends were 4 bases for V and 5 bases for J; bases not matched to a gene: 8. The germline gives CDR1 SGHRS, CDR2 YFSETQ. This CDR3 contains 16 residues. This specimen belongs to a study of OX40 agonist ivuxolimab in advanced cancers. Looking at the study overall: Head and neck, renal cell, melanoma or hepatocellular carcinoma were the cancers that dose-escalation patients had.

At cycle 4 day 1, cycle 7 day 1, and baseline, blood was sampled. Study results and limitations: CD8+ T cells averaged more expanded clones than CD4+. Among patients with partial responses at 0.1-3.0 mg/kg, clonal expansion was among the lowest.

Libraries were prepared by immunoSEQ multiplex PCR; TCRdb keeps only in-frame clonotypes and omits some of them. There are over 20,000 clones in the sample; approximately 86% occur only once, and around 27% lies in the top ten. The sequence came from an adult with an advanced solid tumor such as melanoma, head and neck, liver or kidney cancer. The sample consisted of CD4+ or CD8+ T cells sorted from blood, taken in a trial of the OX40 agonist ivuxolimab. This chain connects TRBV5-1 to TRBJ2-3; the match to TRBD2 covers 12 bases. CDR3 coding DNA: TGCGCCAGCAGCATTTCTAGCGGGAGGGCCGAAGATACGCAGTATTTT. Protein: CASSISSGRAEDTQYF.